The source of this T cell receptor (beta chain) is a study of metastatic and nonmetastatic thyroid tumors. Germline-derived CDR1 and CDR2 are MDHEN and SYDVKM. Trimming removed 3 bases at V and 3 bases at J, with 13 bases between. CDR3 length equals 15 residues. This clone was seen only a few times. All patients reached thyroid surgery having received no treatment beforehand. MiXCR reprocessed the PCR reads for TCRdb. The repertoire consists of around 52,000 clones, with roughly 30% occurring once and the leading ten covering more than 15%. The receptor's source is a female donor with papillary thyroid cancer or a benign thyroid nodule (not recorded which). Some clones in this sample may be carry-over from other donors' samples. Specimen: blood. The chain carries TRBV28 and TRBJ2-3; D assignment may be TRBD1 or TRBD2 (6 bases each). CDR3 sequence (DNA): TGTGCCAGCAGTTTTCGAGGGGGGCTGACAGATACGCAGTATTTT. Translating it yields CASSFRGGLTDTQYF.